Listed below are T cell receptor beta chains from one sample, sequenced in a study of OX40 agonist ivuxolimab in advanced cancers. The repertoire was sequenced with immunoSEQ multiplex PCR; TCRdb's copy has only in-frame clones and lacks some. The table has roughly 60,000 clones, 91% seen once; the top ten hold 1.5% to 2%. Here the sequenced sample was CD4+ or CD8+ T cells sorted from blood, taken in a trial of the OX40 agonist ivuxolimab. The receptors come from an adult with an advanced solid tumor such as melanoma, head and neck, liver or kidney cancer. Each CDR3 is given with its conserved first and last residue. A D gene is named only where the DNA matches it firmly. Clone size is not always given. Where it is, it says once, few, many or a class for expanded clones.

cdr3_aa: CASRRNTEAFF
cdr3_nt: TGTGCCAGTAGGAGGAACACTGAAGCTTTCTTT
v_call: TRBV19
j_call: TRBJ1-1
clone_size: few
d_call: .
cdr3_length: 11

cdr3_aa: CASSLLRDRQNQPQHF
cdr3_nt: TGTGCCAGCAGTTTACTCCGGGACAGGCAAAATCAGCCCCAGCATTTT
v_call: TRBV28
j_call: TRBJ1-5
clone_size: .
d_call: TRBD1
cdr3_length: 16

cdr3_aa: CASSLNGQGLSTEAFF
cdr3_nt: TGTGCCAGCAGCTTAAACGGACAGGGGTTGAGCACTGAAGCTTTCTTT
v_call: TRBV7-3
j_call: TRBJ1-1
clone_size: .
d_call: TRBD1
cdr3_length: 16

cdr3_aa: CASSLGQMTGWITGELFF
cdr3_nt: TGTGCCAGCAGCTTAGGGCAGATGACAGGGTGGATCACCGGGGAGCTGTTTTTT
v_call: TRBV7-9
j_call: TRBJ2-2
clone_size: .
d_call: TRBD1
cdr3_length: 18

cdr3_aa: CASSLATANSPLHF
cdr3_nt: TGCGCCAGCAGCTTGGCCACCGCAAATTCACCCCTCCACTTT
v_call: TRBV5-1
j_call: TRBJ1-6
clone_size: .
d_call: .
cdr3_length: 14

cdr3_aa: CASGLNNEQFF
cdr3_nt: TGTGCTAGTGGTTTGAACAATGAGCAGTTCTTC
v_call: TRBV12-5
j_call: TRBJ2-1
clone_size: .
d_call: .
cdr3_length: 11

cdr3_aa: CASSLQGAGELFF
cdr3_nt: TGTGCCAGCAGCTTACAGGGTGCCGGGGAGCTGTTTTTT
v_call: TRBV11-2
j_call: TRBJ2-2
clone_size: .
d_call: .
cdr3_length: 13

cdr3_aa: CASSSTGLNTGELFF
cdr3_nt: TGTGCCAGCAGCTCAACGGGGCTGAACACCGGGGAGCTGTTTTTT
v_call: TRBV7-6
j_call: TRBJ2-2
clone_size: .
d_call: .
cdr3_length: 15

cdr3_aa: CASSLVLAGGRNEQFF
cdr3_nt: TGTGCCAGCAGCCTAGTTCTAGCGGGGGGGCGCAATGAGCAGTTCTTC
v_call: TRBV5-4
j_call: TRBJ2-1
clone_size: .
d_call: TRBD2
cdr3_length: 16

cdr3_aa: CASSPRTGVFYGYTF
cdr3_nt: TGTGCCAGCAGTCCCCGGACAGGGGTCTTCTATGGCTACACCTTC
v_call: TRBV6-5
j_call: TRBJ1-2
clone_size: few
d_call: TRBD1
cdr3_length: 15

cdr3_aa: CSVGGGRETQYF
cdr3_nt: TGCAGCGTGGGGGGGGGCCGTGAGACCCAGTACTTC
v_call: TRBV29-1
j_call: TRBJ2-5
clone_size: once
d_call: .
cdr3_length: 12

cdr3_aa: CSVGGGNTEAFF
cdr3_nt: TGCAGCGTTGGGGGAGGCAACACTGAAGCTTTCTTT
v_call: TRBV29-1
j_call: TRBJ1-1
clone_size: few
d_call: .
cdr3_length: 12

cdr3_aa: CASSPQRGGGEQYF
cdr3_nt: TGTGCCAGCAGCCCACAGCGGGGGGGTGGAGAGCAGTACTTC
v_call: TRBV5-4
j_call: TRBJ2-7
clone_size: .
d_call: TRBD2
cdr3_length: 14

cdr3_aa: CASSLDWGDEQYF
cdr3_nt: TGTGCCAGCAGCTTAGACTGGGGGGACGAGCAGTACTTC
v_call: TRBV7-2
j_call: TRBJ2-7
clone_size: .
d_call: .
cdr3_length: 13

cdr3_aa: CTSSLKGEQFF
cdr3_nt: TGTACCAGCAGCTTAAAGGGAGAGCAGTTCTTC
v_call: TRBV6-5
j_call: TRBJ2-1
clone_size: .
d_call: .
cdr3_length: 11

cdr3_aa: CAWRFPVTGTGAHYGYTF
cdr3_nt: TGTGCCTGGAGGTTTCCTGTAACTGGGACAGGGGCACACTATGGCTACACCTTC
v_call: TRBV30
j_call: TRBJ1-2
clone_size: .
d_call: TRBD1
cdr3_length: 18

cdr3_aa: CATSGTSGGHEQYF
cdr3_nt: TGCGCCACCTCCGGGACTAGCGGGGGACACGAGCAGTACTTC
v_call: TRBV10-2
j_call: TRBJ2-7
clone_size: few
d_call: TRBD2
cdr3_length: 14

cdr3_aa: CASSPGQGDFIAKNIQYF
cdr3_nt: TGTGCCAGCTCACCCGGACAGGGAGACTTCATAGCCAAAAACATTCAGTACTTC
v_call: TRBV18
j_call: TRBJ2-4
clone_size: .
d_call: TRBD1
cdr3_length: 18

cdr3_aa: CSVTGQDLDIQYF
cdr3_nt: TGCAGCGTGACAGGACAGGATTTGGACATTCAGTACTTC
v_call: TRBV29-1
j_call: TRBJ2-4
clone_size: .
d_call: TRBD1
cdr3_length: 13

cdr3_aa: CASSLLRQGDEQYF
cdr3_nt: TGTGCCAGCAGTTTACTCCGACAGGGCGACGAGCAGTACTTC
v_call: TRBV6-6
j_call: TRBJ2-7
clone_size: .
d_call: TRBD1
cdr3_length: 14

cdr3_aa: CASTGRGSPNTGELFF
cdr3_nt: TGTGCCAGTACCGGCAGGGGGTCCCCGAACACCGGGGAGCTGTTTTTT
v_call: TRBV19
j_call: TRBJ2-2
clone_size: .
d_call: TRBD1
cdr3_length: 16

cdr3_aa: CAISPGQDYEQYF
cdr3_nt: TGTGCCATCAGCCCGGGACAGGACTACGAGCAGTACTTC
v_call: TRBV10-3
j_call: TRBJ2-7
clone_size: .
d_call: TRBD1
cdr3_length: 13

cdr3_aa: CASSSITSGPKETQYF
cdr3_nt: TGTGCCAGCAGCTCTATAACTAGCGGCCCTAAAGAGACCCAGTACTTC
v_call: TRBV7-6
j_call: TRBJ2-5
clone_size: .
d_call: TRBD2
cdr3_length: 16

cdr3_aa: CASSFYLGTTYPGELFF
cdr3_nt: TGTGCCAGCAGCTTTTACCTCGGGACTACATATCCCGGGGAGCTGTTTTTT
v_call: TRBV5-6
j_call: TRBJ2-2
clone_size: .
d_call: TRBD2
cdr3_length: 17

cdr3_aa: CASSAGTGRETQYF
cdr3_nt: TGTGCCAGCAGCGCCGGGACAGGGAGAGAGACCCAGTACTTC
v_call: TRBV9
j_call: TRBJ2-5
clone_size: .
d_call: TRBD1
cdr3_length: 14